These T cell receptor beta chains were read from a single sample in a study of control samples from healthy donors and cancer patients. Measured with immunoSEQ multiplex PCR; TCRdb has only the in-frame clones, and not every one. In the table there are roughly 88,000 clones, 80% to 95% of which are singletons. The sample comprised blood. The origin of the receptors is a woman younger than 45 in good health. Each CDR3 is given with its conserved first and last residue. Each record gives: clone size, J gene, V gene, D gene, CDR3 DNA, CDR3 protein. The D gene is left open where the match is weak. Expanded clones get a size class; other rows say once, few or many, or leave the size out.

.,TRBJ1-1,TRBV6-5,TRBD1,TGTGCCAGCAGATCGACAGGGGGCTTGAACACTGAAGCTTTCTTT,CASRSTGGLNTEAFF
.,TRBJ2-1,TRBV24-1,TRBD1,TGTGCCACCAGTAGTCGACAGGGTTTCTTAAATGAGCAGTTCTTC,CATSSRQGFLNEQFF
.,TRBJ1-4,TRBV14,.,TGTGCCAGCAGCCACGCCGGCGAAAAACTGTTTTTT,CASSHAGEKLFF
.,TRBJ1-1,TRBV28,TRBD1,TGTGCCAGCAGTTCTTCATCAGACAGGGATGGGGCTTTCTTT,CASSSSSDRDGAFF
.,TRBJ1-1,TRBV28,.,TGTGCCAGCAGTTTACTCCCCCGGGACATTGAAGCTTTCTTT,CASSLLPRDIEAFF
.,TRBJ2-7,TRBV2,TRBD2,TGTGCCAGCAGTGAGCTCTACGGGGGGGGCTCTGCCTACGAGCAGTACTTC,CASSELYGGGSAYEQYF
.,TRBJ1-1,TRBV28,.,TGTGCCAGCAGATCGCATACAGGGTTGAGCACTGAAGCTTTCTTT,CASRSHTGLSTEAFF
.,TRBJ1-1,TRBV11-3,.,TGTGCCAGCAGCCAGAGGACAGCCACTGAAGCTTTCTTT,CASSQRTATEAFF
.,TRBJ1-1,TRBV28,TRBD1,TGTGCCAGCAGTTTACCCGGGACAGGGCTCCCTGAAGCTTTCTTT,CASSLPGTGLPEAFF
.,TRBJ2-2,TRBV29-1,.,TGCAGCGTTTCACTAGGATGGTCCGGGGAGCTGTTTTTT,CSVSLGWSGELFF
.,TRBJ2-7,TRBV6-1,.,TGTGCCAGCAGTGAAGTCTTGAAGACAGGACCCTCCTACGAGCAGTACTTC,CASSEVLKTGPSYEQYF
.,TRBJ2-1,TRBV5-4,.,TGTGCCAGCAGCTCGCCCGGATCCTCCTACAATGAGCAGTTCTTC,CASSSPGSSYNEQFF
.,TRBJ2-4,TRBV5-1,TRBD2,TGCGCCAGCAGCTTGGGAGCGGGAGTGGCGGACATTCAGTACTTC,CASSLGAGVADIQYF
once,TRBJ1-5,TRBV19,TRBD1,TGTGCCTCCCAACGGGACAGGGAAGGACAGCCCCAGCATTTT,CASQRDREGQPQHF
.,TRBJ1-6,TRBV2,TRBD1,TGTGCCAGCGACGTACAGGGGTATAATTCACCCCTCCACTTT,CASDVQGYNSPLHF
.,TRBJ2-7,TRBV14,TRBD1,TGTGCCAGCAGCCAAGCGCGCAGGGGGGAGCAGTACTTC,CASSQARRGEQYF
.,TRBJ2-6,TRBV5-1,.,TGCGCCAGCAGCCTACAGGGATCCGGGGCCAACGTCCTGACTTTC,CASSLQGSGANVLTF
.,TRBJ1-6,TRBV5-7,TRBD1,TGTGCCAGCAGCCCCCCTGGGAATGAGGGGGCCTATGTTTCACCCCTCCACTTT,CASSPPGNEGAYVSPLHF
once,TRBJ2-1,TRBV27,.,TGTGCCAGCAGTTTTCCCGAAACTAATACAGTGGATGAGCAGTTCTTC,CASSFPETNTVDEQFF
.,TRBJ2-5,TRBV7-9,.,TGTGCCAGCATCAGAAACGGCCTTCAAGAGACCCAGTACTTC,CASIRNGLQETQYF
.,TRBJ2-7,TRBV5-1,TRBD2,TGCGCCAGCCAGAGTCTTAGCGGGGACGTGGGGCAGTACTTC,CASQSLSGDVGQYF
.,TRBJ2-3,TRBV7-3,.,TGTGCCAGCAGCGAAGCAGGGGGCACAGATACGCAGTATTTT,CASSEAGGTDTQYF
.,TRBJ2-1,TRBV7-6,.,TGTGCCAGCAGCCCTGAGCCCCCTTCAGGGCAGTTCTTC,CASSPEPPSGQFF
.,TRBJ2-5,TRBV28,.,TGTGCCAGCAGCTCCACTGGACAGCACCAAGAGACCCAGTACTTC,CASSSTGQHQETQYF
.,TRBJ2-7,TRBV30,.,TGTGCCTGGAGTCCAGGGGTGGAACCCTACGAGCAGTACTTC,CAWSPGVEPYEQYF
few,TRBJ2-3,TRBV19,TRBD1,TGTGCCAGTAGTATTCGACAGGGGAGCACAGATACGCAGTATTTT,CASSIRQGSTDTQYF
.,TRBJ2-2,TRBV5-5,TRBD1,TGTGCCAGCAGCAGGGGACAGGACGCGAACACCGGGGAGCTGTTTTTT,CASSRGQDANTGELFF
.,TRBJ1-2,TRBV18,.,TGTGCCAGCTCACCACCTCTCATAGCTAACTATGGCTACACCTTC,CASSPPLIANYGYTF
.,TRBJ1-6,TRBV3-1/TRBV3-2,.,TGTGCCAGCAGCCAACCGGGACAAGATAATTCACCCCTCCACTTT,CASSQPGQDNSPLHF
.,TRBJ1-2,TRBV5-1,TRBD1,TGCGCCAGCAGCTCATCTGGGACAGGGGCCTATGGCTACACCTTC,CASSSSGTGAYGYTF
.,TRBJ2-3,TRBV6-6,TRBD2,TGTGCCAGCAGTTACGCGGGAGGAGGTGATACGCAGTATTTT,CASSYAGGGDTQYF
.,TRBJ2-3,TRBV28,TRBD2,TGTGCCAGCACAAGCGGGGGGCCTCCCCTTTTT,CASTSGGPPLF
.,TRBJ1-1,TRBV9,.,TGTGCCAGCAGCGTGGGGCCGACGAACACTGAAGCTTTCTTT,CASSVGPTNTEAFF
.,TRBJ2-1,TRBV6-4,.,TGTGCCAGCAGTGACTCCGAGCACAATGAGCAGTTCTTC,CASSDSEHNEQFF
.,TRBJ1-3,TRBV6-4,.,TGTGCCAGCCCGAGCGCAGGAAACACCATATATTTT,CASPSAGNTIYF
.,TRBJ1-5,TRBV5-6,.,TGTGCCAGCAGCTTGACGATTAGCAATCAGCCCCAGCATTTT,CASSLTISNQPQHF
.,TRBJ1-3,TRBV5-1,TRBD1,TGCGCCAGCAGCCCCCGGACAGGGTCGAGCTCTGGAAACACCATATATTTT,CASSPRTGSSSGNTIYF
few,TRBJ1-1,TRBV11-3,.,TGTGCCAGCAGCTTAGGGGGAAACACTGAAGCTTTCTTT,CASSLGGNTEAFF
.,TRBJ1-6,TRBV30,.,TGTGCCTGGAGTGTGGGGGCATTGAGGACACCCCTCCACTTT,CAWSVGALRTPLHF
.,TRBJ1-2,TRBV29-1,.,TGCAGCGTTGAATCCGGAGGTGACTACACCTTC,CSVESGGDYTF
.,TRBJ2-5,TRBV9,.,TGTGCCAGCAGCCCCCTGGGGGCCGAGACCCAGTACTTC,CASSPLGAETQYF
.,TRBJ2-1,TRBV12-3/TRBV12-4,.,TGTGCCAGCAGTTACCAGGGAACTGAGCAGTTCTTC,CASSYQGTEQFF
.,TRBJ1-4,TRBV3-1/TRBV3-2,.,TGTGCCAGCAGCCAAGATCGTGAAAAACTGTTTTTT,CASSQDREKLFF
.,TRBJ2-7,TRBV30,.,TGTGCCTGGAGTGTAATTGGCAGCGGTCGCGGGGAAAGGGTCTACGAGCAGTACTTC,CAWSVIGSGRGERVYEQYF
.,TRBJ2-5,TRBV18,.,TGTGCCAGCTCACCGCGCTTTGGGGAGGAGACCCAGTACTTC,CASSPRFGEETQYF
.,TRBJ2-2,TRBV7-7,TRBD2,TGTGCCAGCAGCCCGACTAGCGGGGGGGTGAACACCGGGGAGCTGTTTTTT,CASSPTSGGVNTGELFF
.,TRBJ2-7,TRBV18,.,TGTGCCAGCTCACCACCACGACTGGGTTTAGTTTCCTCCTACGAGCAGTACTTC,CASSPPRLGLVSSYEQYF
.,TRBJ1-1,TRBV29-1,.,TGCAGCGTTGCGGCAGGTCAGGACACTGAAGCTTTCTTT,CSVAAGQDTEAFF
.,TRBJ2-6,TRBV29-1,.,TGCAGCGTTGCCGGGGGGGCCAACGTCCTGACTTTC,CSVAGGANVLTF
.,TRBJ1-1,TRBV29-1,TRBD1,TGCAGCGTTGGACAGGGCATAAACACTGAAGCTTTCTTT,CSVGQGINTEAFF
once,TRBJ2-5,TRBV9,.,TGTGCCAGCAATGTGAATTCGGCGGAGACCCAGTACTTC,CASNVNSAETQYF
few,TRBJ1-4,TRBV19,.,TGTGCCAGTAGTACGGCAGGGAGAGCAACTAATGAAAAACTGTTTTTT,CASSTAGRATNEKLFF
.,TRBJ1-1,TRBV2,.,TGTGCCAGCAGGGCCAGGGAGACACTGGGCCCTGAAGCTTTCTTT,CASRARETLGPEAFF
few,TRBJ1-4,TRBV28,.,TGTGCCAGCAGTTCACGCGCAACTAATGAAAAACTGTTTTTT,CASSSRATNEKLFF
.,TRBJ1-4,TRBV9,.,TGTGCCAGCAGCGTAGGCCAGGTTGGGGAAAAACTGTTTTTT,CASSVGQVGEKLFF